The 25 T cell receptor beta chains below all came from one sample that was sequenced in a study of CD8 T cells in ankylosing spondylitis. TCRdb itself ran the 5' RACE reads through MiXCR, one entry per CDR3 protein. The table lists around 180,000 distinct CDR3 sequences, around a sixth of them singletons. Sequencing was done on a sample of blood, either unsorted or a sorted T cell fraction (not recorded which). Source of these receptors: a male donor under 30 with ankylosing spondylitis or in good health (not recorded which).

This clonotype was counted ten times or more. CDR3 coding DNA: TGTGCCAGCAAGTCCGGGACAGAGGCTTTCTTT. Protein product: CASKSGTEAFF. The genes are TRBV2 and TRBJ1-1; the match to TRBD1 covers 7 bases. Germline V gene lookup returns CDR1 SNHLY and CDR2 FYNNEI. The CDR3 contains 11 residues. Trimming removed 7 bases from V and 11 bases from J; junction bases left unmatched: 7.

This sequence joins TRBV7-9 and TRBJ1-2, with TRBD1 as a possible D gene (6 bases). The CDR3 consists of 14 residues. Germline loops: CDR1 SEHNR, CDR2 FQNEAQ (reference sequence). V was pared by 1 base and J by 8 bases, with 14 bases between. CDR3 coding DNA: TGTGCCAGCAGCTTAGGACAGGTGGAAAGCGGCTACACCTTC. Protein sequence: CASSLGQVESGYTF.

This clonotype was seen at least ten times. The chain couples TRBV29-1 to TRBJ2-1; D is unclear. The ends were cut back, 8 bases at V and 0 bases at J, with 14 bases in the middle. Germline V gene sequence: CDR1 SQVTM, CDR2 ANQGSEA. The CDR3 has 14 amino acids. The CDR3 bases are TGCAGCATCCGCCCCTTTGACTCCTACAATGAGCAGTTCTTC. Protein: CSIRPFDSYNEQFF.

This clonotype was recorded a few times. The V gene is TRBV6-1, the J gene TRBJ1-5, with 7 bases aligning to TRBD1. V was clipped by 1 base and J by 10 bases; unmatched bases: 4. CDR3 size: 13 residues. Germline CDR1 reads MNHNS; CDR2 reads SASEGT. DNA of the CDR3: TGTGCCAGCAGTGAAGTTCCAGGGGGACCCCAGCATTTT. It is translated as CASSEVPGGPQHF.

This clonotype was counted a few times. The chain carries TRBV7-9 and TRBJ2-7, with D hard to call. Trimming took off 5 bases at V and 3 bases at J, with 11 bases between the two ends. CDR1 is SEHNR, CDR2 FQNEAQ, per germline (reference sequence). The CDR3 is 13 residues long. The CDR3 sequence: CASSPRSNYEQYF. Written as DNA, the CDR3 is TGTGCCAGCAGCCCCCGCAGCAACTACGAGCAGTACTTC.

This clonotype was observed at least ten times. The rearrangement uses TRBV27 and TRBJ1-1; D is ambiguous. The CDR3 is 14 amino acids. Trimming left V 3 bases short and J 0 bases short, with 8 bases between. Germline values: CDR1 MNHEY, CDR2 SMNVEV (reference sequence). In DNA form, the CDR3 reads TGTGCCAGCAGTTTCGGGAACCTGAACACTGAAGCTTTCTTT. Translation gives CASSFGNLNTEAFF.

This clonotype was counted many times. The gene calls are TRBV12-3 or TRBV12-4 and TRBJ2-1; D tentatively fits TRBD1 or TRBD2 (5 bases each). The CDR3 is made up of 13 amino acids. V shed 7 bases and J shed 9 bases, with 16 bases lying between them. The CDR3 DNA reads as TGTGCCAGCACCAGGGTTGGGGGTGGTGAGCAGTTCTTC. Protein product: CASTRVGGGEQFF.

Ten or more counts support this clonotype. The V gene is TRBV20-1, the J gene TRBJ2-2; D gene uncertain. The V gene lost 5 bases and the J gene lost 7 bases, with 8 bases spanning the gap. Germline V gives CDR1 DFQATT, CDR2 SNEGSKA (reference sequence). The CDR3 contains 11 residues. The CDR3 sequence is CSAPQGGELFF. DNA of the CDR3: TGCAGTGCTCCTCAAGGCGGGGAGCTGTTTTTT.

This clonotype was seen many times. CDR3 sequence: CASSQDVRGSNTEAFF. The CDR3 bases are TGTGCCAGCAGCCAAGATGTCAGGGGATCGAACACTGAAGCTTTCTTT. This chain links TRBV3-1 with TRBJ1-1; the D gene is possibly TRBD1 (6 bases). The V end lost 0 bases, the J end lost 1 base, and 12 bases lay between the germline ends. CDR3 length: 16 amino acids. Looked up from germline, CDR1 is LGHDT and CDR2 is YNNKEL (reference sequence).

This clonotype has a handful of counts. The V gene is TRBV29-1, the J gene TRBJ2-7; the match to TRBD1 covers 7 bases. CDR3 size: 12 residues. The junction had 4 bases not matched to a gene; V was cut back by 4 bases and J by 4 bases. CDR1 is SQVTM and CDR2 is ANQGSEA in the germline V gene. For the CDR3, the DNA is TGCAGCGTTGCCGAGACAGGGTACGAGCAGTACGTC. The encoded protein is CSVAETGYEQYV.

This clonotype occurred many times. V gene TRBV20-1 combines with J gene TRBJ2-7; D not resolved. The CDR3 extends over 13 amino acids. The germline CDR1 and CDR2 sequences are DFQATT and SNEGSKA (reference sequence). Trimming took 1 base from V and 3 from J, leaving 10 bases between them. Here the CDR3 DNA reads TGCAGTGCTAGAGGGCCTCAGAACTACGAGCAGTACTTC. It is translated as CSARGPQNYEQYF.

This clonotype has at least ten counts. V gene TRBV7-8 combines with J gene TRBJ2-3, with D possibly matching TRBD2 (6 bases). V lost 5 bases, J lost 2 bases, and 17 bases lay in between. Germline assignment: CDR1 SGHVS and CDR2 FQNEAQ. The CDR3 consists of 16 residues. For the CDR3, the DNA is TGTGCCAGCAGCCTAGATGTGGGCGGGGCCACAGATACGCAGTATTTT. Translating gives CASSLDVGGATDTQYF.

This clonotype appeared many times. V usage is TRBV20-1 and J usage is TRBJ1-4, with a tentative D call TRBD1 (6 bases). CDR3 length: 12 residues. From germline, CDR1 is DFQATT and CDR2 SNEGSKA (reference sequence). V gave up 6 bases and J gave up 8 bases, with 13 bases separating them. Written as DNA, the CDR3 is TGCAGTGCAATCGGACAGAGCGAAAAACTGTTTTTT. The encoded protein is CSAIGQSEKLFF.

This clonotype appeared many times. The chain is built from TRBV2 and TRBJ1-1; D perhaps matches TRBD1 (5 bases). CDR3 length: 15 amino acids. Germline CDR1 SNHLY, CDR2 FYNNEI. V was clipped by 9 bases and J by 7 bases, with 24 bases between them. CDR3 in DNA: TGTGCCAGTATACAACAGGCCACGGCGAACGGTGAAGCTTTCTTT. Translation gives CASIQQATANGEAFF.

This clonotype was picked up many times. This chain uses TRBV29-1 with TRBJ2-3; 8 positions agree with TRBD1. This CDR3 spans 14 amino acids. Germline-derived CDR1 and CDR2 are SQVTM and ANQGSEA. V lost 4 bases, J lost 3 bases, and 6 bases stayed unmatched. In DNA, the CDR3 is TGCAGCGTTGCCGGGACAGGAAGGACAGATACGCAGTATTTT. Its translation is CSVAGTGRTDTQYF.

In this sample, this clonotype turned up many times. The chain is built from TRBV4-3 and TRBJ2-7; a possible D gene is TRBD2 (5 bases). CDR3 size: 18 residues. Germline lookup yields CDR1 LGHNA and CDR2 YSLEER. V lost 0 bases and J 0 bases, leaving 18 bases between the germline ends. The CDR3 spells CASSQDRSTGLLSYEQYF. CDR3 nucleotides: TGCGCCAGCAGCCAAGACCGATCGACGGGATTACTCTCCTACGAGCAGTACTTC.

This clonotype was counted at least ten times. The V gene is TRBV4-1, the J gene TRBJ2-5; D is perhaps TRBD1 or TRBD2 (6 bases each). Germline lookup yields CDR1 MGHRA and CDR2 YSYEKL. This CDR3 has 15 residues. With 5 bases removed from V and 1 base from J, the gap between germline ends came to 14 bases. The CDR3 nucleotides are TGCGCCAGCAGCGACTCCGGGGGCCCCCAAGAGACCCAGTACTTC. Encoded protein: CASSDSGGPQETQYF.

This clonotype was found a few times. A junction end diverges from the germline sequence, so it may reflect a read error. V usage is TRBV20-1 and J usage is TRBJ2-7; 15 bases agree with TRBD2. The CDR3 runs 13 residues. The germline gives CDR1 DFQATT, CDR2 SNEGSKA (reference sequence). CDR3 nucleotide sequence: TGCAGTGCTGAGCCGGGACTAGCGGGAGGCATAACTTTC. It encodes CSAEPGLAGGITF.

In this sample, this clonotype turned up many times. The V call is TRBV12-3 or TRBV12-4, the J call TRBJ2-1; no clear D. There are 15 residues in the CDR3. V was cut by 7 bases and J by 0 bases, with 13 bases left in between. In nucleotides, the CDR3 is TGTGCCAGCACCCCTGAAAGGAGCTCCTACAATGAGCAGTTCTTC. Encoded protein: CASTPERSSYNEQFF.

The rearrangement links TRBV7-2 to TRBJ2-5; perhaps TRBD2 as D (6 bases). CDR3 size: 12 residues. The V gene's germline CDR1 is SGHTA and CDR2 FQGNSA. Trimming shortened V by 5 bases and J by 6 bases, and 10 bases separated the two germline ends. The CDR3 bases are TGTGCCAGCAGCCCGGGGAGGAAGACCCAGTACTTC. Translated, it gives CASSPGRKTQYF.

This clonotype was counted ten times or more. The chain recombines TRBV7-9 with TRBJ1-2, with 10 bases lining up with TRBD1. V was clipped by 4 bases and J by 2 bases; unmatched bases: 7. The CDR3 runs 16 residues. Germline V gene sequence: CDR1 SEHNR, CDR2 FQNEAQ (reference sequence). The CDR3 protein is CASSYGTGDDNYGYTF. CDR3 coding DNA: TGTGCCAGCAGCTATGGGACAGGGGACGACAACTATGGCTACACCTTC.

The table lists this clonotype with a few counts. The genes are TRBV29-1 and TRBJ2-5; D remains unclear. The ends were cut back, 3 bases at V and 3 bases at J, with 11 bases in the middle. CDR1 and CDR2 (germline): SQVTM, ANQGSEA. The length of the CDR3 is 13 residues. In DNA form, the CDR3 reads TGCAGCGTTGAGGGGATCGCGGAAGAGACCCAGTACTTC. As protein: CSVEGIAEETQYF. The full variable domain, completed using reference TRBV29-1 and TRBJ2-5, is SAVISQKPSRDICQRGTSLTIQCQVDSQVTMMFWYRQQPGQSLTLIATANQGSEATYESGFVIDKFPISRPNLTFSTLTVSNMSPEDSSIYLCSVEGIAEETQYFGPGTRLLVL.

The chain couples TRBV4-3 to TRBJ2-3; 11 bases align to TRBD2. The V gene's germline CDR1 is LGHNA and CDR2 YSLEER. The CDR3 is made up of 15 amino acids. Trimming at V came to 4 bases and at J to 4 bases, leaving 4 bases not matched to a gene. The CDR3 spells CASSPTSGSPDTQYF. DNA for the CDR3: TGCGCCAGCAGCCCAACTAGCGGGAGCCCAGATACGCAGTATTTT.

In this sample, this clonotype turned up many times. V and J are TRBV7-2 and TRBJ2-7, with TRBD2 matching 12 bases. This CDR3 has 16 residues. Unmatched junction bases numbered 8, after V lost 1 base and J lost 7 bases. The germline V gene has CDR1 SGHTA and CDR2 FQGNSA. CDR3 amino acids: CASSLEVLAGGGEQYF. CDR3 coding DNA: TGTGCCAGCAGCTTAGAAGTACTAGCGGGAGGCGGAGAGCAGTACTTC.

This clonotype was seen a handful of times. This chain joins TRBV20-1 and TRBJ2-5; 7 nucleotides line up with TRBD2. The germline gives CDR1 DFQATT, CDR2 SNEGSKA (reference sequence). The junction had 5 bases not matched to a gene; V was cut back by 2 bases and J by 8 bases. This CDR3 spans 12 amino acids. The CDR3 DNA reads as TGCAGTGCTAGATTGCGGGAGACAACCCAGTACTTC. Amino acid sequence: CSARLRETTQYF.